This TCR beta chain emerged from a study of naive and memory T cell subsets. Regarding the study as a whole: TCR transcript changes with activation or differentiation may affect this RNA method.

TCR cDNA received a 3' ligated oligonucleotide that carried a UMI. Whole blood, 2.5 ml, came from adult healthy volunteers. Cells were not sorted; total RNA input targeted 1 to 1000 ng. The germline V and J ends were trimmed by 2 bases and 6 bases, with 12 bases remaining between them. This CDR3 is built from 14 residues. This clonotype has a handful of counts. Its specificity is not known. Four PCR rounds used nested alpha and beta constant region primers plus the SP2 primer. For blood and skin samples, reverse transcription used TCR alpha and beta constant primers. TCRdb re-called the 5' RACE reads through MiXCR, storing one row per CDR3 protein. The table records about 59,000 distinct CDR3 sequences, under 10% of them present only once.

This TCR derives from a female donor in good health. The rearrangement links TRBV12-3 or TRBV12-4 to TRBJ2-3; tentatively, D is TRBD1 (7 bases). This chain's CDR3 is CASSLRRGRDTQYF. The DNA of the CDR3 is TGTGCCAGCAGTTTAAGGAGGGGGCGGGATACGCAGTATTTT.